The rows below give T cell receptor beta chains drawn from one sample of a study of blood T cell repertoires in COVID-19. Measured with immunoSEQ multiplex PCR; TCRdb has only the in-frame clones, and not every one. The sample has over 100,000 clones; around 89% are singletons. The sample was peripheral blood. The origin of the receptors is a man in his 60s with COVID-19, enrolled during active disease. Each CDR3 is given with its conserved first and last residue. Fields, in order: J gene, D gene, clone size, V gene, CDR3 protein, CDR3 DNA. The D gene is left open where the match is weak. Expanded clones get a size class; other rows say once, few or many, or leave the size out.

TRBJ1-3 - - TRBV19 CASSFETGASGNTIYF TGTGCCAGTAGCTTTGAGACAGGAGCCTCTGGAAACACCATATATTTT
TRBJ1-2 - - TRBV19 CASSRAIGYGYTF TGTGCCAGTAGTAGGGCGATAGGCTATGGCTACACCTTC
TRBJ2-3 - - TRBV6-2/TRBV6-3 CASSPGDFTDTQYF TGTGCCAGCAGCCCCGGGGACTTCACAGATACGCAGTATTTT
TRBJ2-3 TRBD2 - TRBV9 CASSVGLAVTDTQYF TGTGCCAGCAGCGTAGGACTAGCGGTGACAGATACGCAGTATTTT
TRBJ2-2 - - TRBV13 CASSVRADTGELFF TGTGCCAGCAGCGTACGCGCTGACACCGGGGAGCTGTTTTTT
TRBJ2-5 - - TRBV6-5 CATRRDPPGETQYF TGTGCCACCAGGCGGGACCCCCCGGGGGAGACCCAGTACTTC
TRBJ1-1 - - TRBV20-1 CSASWGVNTEAFF TGCAGTGCTAGTTGGGGGGTGAACACTGAAGCTTTCTTT
TRBJ1-6 TRBD1 once TRBV7-9 CASSRTGENSPLHF TGTGCCAGCAGCCGTACAGGGGAGAATTCACCCCTCCACTTT
TRBJ2-5 TRBD2 - TRBV4-2 CASSQLPSGGSGETQYF TGTGCCAGCAGCCAATTGCCTAGCGGGGGATCTGGAGAGACCCAGTACTTC
TRBJ1-5 TRBD1 - TRBV19 CAIGDRLSNQPQHF TGTGCCATTGGGGACAGACTTAGCAATCAGCCCCAGCATTTT
TRBJ1-6 - - TRBV10-2 CASNSRGNSPLHF TGCGCCAGCAATTCCAGGGGTAATTCACCCCTCCACTTT
TRBJ1-5 TRBD1 once TRBV2 CASGGTGSNTGKNQPQHF TGTGCCAGCGGCGGGACAGGGTCGAACACTGGCAAAAATCAGCCCCAGCATTTT
TRBJ2-7 TRBD1 - TRBV25-1 CASSEYRGYEQYF TGTGCCAGCAGTGAATACAGGGGGTACGAGCAGTACTTC
TRBJ2-3 - - TRBV4-3 CASSPSRGGASTDTQYF TGCGCCAGCAGCCCTTCACGAGGGGGGGCTAGCACAGATACGCAGTATTTT
TRBJ2-5 - - TRBV12-3/TRBV12-4 CASRLSKETQYF TGTGCCAGCCGTCTTAGCAAAGAGACCCAGTACTTC
TRBJ1-5 TRBD1 - TRBV28 CASRDLQGIGSNQPQHF TGTGCCAGCAGGGACCTACAGGGGATCGGCTCGAATCAGCCCCAGCATTTT
TRBJ2-3 - - TRBV9 CASSASPSGLRDTQYF TGTGCCAGCAGCGCCTCCCCCTCCGGGTTGAGAGATACGCAGTATTTT